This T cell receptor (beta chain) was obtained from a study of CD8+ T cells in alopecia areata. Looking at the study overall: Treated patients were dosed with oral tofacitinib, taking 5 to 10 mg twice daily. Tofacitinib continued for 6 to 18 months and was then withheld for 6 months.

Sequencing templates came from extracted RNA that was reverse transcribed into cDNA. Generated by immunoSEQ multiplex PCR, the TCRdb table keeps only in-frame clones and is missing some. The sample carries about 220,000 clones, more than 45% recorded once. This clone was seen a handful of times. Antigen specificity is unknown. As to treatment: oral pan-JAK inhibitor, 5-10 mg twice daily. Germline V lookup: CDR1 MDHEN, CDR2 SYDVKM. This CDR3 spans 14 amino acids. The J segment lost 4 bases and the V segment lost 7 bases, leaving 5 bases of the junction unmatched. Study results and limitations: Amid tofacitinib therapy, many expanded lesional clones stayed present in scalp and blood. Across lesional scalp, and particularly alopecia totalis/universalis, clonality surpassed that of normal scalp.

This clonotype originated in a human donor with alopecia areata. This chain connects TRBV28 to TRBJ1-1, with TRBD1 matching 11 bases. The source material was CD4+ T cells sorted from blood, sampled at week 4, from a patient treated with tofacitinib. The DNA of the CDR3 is TGTGCCAGCACCGGAGGGACAGGGGGCACTGAAGCTTTCTTT. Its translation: CASTGGTGGTEAFF. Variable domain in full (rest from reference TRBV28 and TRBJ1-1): DVKVTQSSRYLVKRTGEKVFLECVQDMDHENMFWYRQDPGLGLRLIYFSYDVKMKEKGDIPEGYSVSREKKERFSLILESASTNQTSMYLCASTGGTGGTEAFFGQGTRLTVV.